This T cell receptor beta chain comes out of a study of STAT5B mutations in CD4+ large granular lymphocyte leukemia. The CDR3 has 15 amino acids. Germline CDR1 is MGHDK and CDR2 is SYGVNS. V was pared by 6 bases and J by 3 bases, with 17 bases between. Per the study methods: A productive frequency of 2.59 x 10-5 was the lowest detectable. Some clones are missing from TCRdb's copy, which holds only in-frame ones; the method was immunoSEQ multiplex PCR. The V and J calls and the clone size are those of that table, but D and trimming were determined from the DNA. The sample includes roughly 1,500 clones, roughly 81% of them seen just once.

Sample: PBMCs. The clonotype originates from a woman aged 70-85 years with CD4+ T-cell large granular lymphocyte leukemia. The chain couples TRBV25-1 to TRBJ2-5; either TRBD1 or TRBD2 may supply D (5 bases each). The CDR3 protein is CASRDFGTTKETQYF. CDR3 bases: TGTGCCAGCAGGGATTTCGGGACCACCAAAGAGACCCAGTACTTC.